The following is a TCR beta chain sequence with its context. Relative to the germline gene, one junction end is altered; a read error may explain this. This sample is drawn from a study of tumor-infiltrating lymphocytes in oesophageal squamous cell carcinoma. MiXCR, run by TCRdb on the PCR reads, gives a single entry per CDR3 protein. Of 11,000 to 15,000 distinct CDR3 sequences listed, roughly 47% were seen once; the top ten hold around 42%. This CDR3 contains 15 residues. CDR1 is SGHRS, CDR2 YFSETQ, per germline. The TCR originated in a male donor with esophageal squamous cell carcinoma. This chain uses TRBV5-1 with TRBJ2-1; 9 nucleotides match TRBD2. Sequencing was carried out using blood. Written as DNA, the CDR3 is TGCGCCAGCAGCTCGACTAGCGGATTCTCCTACGAGCAGTACTTT. Its translation: CASSSTSGFSYEQYF.